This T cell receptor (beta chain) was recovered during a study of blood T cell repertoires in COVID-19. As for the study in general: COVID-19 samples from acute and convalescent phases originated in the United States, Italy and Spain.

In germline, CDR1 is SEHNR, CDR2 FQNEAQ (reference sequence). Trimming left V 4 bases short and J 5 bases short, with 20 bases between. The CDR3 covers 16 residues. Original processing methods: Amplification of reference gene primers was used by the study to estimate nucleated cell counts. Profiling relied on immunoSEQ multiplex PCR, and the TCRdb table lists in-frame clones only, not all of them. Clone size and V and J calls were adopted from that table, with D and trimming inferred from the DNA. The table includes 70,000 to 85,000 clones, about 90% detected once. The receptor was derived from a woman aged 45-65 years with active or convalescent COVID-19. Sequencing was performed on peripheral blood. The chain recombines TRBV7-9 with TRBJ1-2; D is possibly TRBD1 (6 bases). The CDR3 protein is CASSSDEGVFRYGYTF. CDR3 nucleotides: TGTGCCAGCAGCTCGGACGAGGGGGTTTTTAGGTATGGCTACACCTTC.